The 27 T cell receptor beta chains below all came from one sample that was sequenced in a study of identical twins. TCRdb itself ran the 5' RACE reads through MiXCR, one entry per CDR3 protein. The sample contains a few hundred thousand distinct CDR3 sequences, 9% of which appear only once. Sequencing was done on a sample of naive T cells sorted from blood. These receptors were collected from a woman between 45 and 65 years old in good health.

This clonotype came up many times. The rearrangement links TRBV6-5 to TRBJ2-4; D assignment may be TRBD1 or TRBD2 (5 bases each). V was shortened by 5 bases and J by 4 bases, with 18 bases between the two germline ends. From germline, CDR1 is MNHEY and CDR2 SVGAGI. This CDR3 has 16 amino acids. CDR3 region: CASSKPERGPKNIQYF. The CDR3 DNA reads TGTGCCAGCAGTAAACCGGAGAGGGGTCCAAAAAACATTCAGTACTTC.

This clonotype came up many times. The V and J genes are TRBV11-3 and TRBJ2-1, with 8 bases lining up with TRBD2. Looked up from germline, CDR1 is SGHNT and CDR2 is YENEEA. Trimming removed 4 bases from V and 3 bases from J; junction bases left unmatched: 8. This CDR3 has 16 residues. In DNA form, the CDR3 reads TGTGCCAGCAGCTCACGTGGGAGCGGGAGCTACAATGAGCAGTTCTTC. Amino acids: CASSSRGSGSYNEQFF.

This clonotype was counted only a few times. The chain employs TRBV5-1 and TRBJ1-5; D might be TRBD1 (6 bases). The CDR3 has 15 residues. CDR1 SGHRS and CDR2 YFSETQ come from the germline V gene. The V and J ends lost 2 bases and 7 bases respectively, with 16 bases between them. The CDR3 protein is CASSFSGTMEQPQHF. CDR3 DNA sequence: TGCGCCAGCAGCTTCAGCGGGACAATGGAGCAGCCCCAGCATTTT.

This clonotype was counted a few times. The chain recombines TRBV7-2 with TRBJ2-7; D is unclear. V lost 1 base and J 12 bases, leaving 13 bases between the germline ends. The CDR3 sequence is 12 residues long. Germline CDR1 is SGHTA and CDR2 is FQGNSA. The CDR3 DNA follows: TGTGCCAGCAGCTTAGTCGGCAGTCGGCCGTACTTC. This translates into CASSLVGSRPYF.

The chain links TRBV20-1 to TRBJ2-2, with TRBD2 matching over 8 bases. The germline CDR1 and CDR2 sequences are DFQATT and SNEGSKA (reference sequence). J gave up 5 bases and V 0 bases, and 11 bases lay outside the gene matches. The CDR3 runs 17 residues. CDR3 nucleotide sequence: TGCAGTGCTAGAGATCCCGGGAGGGCACGTGAAACCGGGGAGCTGTTTTTT. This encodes CSARDPGRARETGELFF.

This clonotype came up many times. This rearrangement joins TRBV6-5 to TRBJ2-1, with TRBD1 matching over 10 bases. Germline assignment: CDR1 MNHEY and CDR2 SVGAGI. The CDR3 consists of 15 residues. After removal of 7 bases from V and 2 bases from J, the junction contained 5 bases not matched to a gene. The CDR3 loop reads CASTQGTGAYNEQFF. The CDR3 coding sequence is TGTGCCAGCACCCAGGGGACAGGGGCCTACAATGAGCAGTTCTTC.

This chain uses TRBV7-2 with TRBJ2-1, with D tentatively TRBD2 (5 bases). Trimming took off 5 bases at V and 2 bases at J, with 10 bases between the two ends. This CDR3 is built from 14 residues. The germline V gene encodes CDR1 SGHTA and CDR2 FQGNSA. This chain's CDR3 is CASSPAEAYNEQFF. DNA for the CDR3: TGTGCCAGCAGCCCTGCGGAGGCCTACAATGAGCAGTTCTTC.

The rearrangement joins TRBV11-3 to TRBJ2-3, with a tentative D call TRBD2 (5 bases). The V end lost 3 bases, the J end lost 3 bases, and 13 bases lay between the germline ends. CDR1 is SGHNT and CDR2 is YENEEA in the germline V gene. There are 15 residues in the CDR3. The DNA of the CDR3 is TGTGCCAGCAGCTTTTGGCGACGGGAAACAGATACGCAGTATTTT. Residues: CASSFWRRETDTQYF.

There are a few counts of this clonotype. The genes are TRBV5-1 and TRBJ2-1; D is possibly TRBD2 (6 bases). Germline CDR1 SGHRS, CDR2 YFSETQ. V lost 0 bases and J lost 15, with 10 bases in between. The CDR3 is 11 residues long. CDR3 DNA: TGCGCCAGCAGCTTGGGCCTGACTAGGTTCTTC. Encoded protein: CASSLGLTRFF.

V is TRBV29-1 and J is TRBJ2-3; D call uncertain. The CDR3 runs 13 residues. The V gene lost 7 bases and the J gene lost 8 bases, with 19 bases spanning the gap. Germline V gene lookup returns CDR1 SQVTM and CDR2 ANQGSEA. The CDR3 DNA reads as TGCAGCGGAAACAAAGCCGAGGCTCGTACGCAGTATTTT. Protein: CSGNKAEARTQYF.

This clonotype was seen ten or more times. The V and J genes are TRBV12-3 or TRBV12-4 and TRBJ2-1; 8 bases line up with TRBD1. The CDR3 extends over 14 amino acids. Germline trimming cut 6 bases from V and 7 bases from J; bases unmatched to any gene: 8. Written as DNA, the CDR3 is TGTGCCAGCAGAAATCCCGGGACAGGAAATGAGCAGTTCTTC. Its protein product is CASRNPGTGNEQFF.

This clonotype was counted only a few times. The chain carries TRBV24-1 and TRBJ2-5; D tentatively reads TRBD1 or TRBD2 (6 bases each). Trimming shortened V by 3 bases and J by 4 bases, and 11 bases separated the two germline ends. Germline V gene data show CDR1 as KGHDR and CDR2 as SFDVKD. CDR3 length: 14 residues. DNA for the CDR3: TGTGCCACCAGTGATCCGGGGGCGGGAGAGACCCAGTACTTC. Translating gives CATSDPGAGETQYF.

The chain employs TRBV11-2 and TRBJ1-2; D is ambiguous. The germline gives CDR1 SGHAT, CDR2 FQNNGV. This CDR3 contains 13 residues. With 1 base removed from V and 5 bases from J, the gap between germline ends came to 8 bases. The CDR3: CASSLGRVYGYTF. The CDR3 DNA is TGTGCCAGCAGCTTAGGACGCGTTTATGGCTACACCTTC.

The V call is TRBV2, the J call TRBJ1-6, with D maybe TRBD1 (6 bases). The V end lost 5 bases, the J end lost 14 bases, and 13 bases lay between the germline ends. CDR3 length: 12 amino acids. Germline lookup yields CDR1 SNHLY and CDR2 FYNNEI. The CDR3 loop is CASSSQGSALHF. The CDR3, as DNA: TGTGCCAGCAGTTCACAGGGTTCGGCCCTCCACTTT.

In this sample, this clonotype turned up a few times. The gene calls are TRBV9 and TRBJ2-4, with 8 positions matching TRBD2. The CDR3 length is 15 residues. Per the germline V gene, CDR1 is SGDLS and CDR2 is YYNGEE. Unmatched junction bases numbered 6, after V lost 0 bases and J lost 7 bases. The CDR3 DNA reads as TGTGCCAGCAGCGTAGATCGCGGGAGGTTCAACATTCAGTACTTC. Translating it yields CASSVDRGRFNIQYF.

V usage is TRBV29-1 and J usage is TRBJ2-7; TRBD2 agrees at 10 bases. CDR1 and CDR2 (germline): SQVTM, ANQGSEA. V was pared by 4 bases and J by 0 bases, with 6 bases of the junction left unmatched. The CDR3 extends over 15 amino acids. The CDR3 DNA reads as TGCAGCGTTGTACGGTCTAGCGGGAGCTCCTACGAGCAGTACTTC. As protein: CSVVRSSGSSYEQYF.

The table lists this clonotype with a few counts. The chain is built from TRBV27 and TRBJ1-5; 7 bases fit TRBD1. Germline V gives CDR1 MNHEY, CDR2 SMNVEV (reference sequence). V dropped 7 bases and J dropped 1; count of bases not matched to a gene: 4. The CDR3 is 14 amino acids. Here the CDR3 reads CASKTGMSNQPQHF. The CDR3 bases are TGTGCCAGCAAGACAGGGATGAGCAATCAGCCCCAGCATTTT.

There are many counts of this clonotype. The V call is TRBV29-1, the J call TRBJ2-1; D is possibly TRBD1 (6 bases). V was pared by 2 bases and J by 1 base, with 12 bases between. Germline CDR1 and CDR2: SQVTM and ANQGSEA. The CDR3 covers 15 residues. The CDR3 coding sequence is TGCAGCGTTGAAAAGGGGGAAGAATCCTACAATGAGCAGTTCTTC. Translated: CSVEKGEESYNEQFF.

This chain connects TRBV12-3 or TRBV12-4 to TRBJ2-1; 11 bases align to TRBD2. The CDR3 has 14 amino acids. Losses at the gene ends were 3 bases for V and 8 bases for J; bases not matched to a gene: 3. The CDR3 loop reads CASSFASGRYEQFF. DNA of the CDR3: TGTGCCAGCAGTTTCGCTAGCGGGAGGTATGAGCAGTTCTTC.

The CDR3 region has the DNA TGTGCCAGCAGTTTTTCGGGACTGAGCTCATACAATGAGCAGTTCTTC. It encodes CASSFSGLSSYNEQFF. The V and J genes are TRBV6-2 or TRBV6-3 and TRBJ2-1; maybe TRBD2 (6 bases). The length of the CDR3 is 16 residues. The V gene's germline CDR1 is MNHEY and CDR2 SVGEGT. Trimming took off 4 bases at V and 4 bases at J, with 17 bases between the two ends.

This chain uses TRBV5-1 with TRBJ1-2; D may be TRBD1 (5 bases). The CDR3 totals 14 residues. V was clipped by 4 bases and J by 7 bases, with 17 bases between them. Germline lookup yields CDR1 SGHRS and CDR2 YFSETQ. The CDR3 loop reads CASSQGPSLAGYTF. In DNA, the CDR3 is TGCGCCAGCAGCCAGGGCCCTAGTTTGGCTGGCTACACCTTC.

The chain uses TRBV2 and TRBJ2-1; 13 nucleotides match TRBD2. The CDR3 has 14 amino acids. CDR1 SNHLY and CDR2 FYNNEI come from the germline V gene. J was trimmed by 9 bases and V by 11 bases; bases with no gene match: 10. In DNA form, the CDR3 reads TGTGCCTTCCAACTAGCGGGAGGGCCTTTTGAGCAGTTCTTC. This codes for CAFQLAGGPFEQFF.

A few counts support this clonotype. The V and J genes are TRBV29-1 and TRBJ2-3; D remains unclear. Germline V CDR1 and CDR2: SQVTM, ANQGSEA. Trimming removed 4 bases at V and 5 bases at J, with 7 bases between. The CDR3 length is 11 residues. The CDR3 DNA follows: TGCAGCGTTGTCCTGGGAGATACGCAGTATTTT. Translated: CSVVLGDTQYF.

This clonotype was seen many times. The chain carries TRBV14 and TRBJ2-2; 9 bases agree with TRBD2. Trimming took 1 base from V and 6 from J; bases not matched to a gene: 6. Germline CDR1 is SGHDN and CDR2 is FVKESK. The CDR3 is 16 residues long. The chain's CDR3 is CASSQVLAGSAGELFF. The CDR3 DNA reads TGTGCCAGCAGCCAAGTCCTAGCGGGAAGTGCCGGGGAGCTGTTTTTT.

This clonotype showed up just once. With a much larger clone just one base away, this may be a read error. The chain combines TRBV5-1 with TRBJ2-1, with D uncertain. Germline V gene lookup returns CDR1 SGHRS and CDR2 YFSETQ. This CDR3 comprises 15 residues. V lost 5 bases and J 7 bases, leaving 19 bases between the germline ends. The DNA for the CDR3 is TGCGCCAGCAGTTATCCCTTTAGCCGACCTAATGAGCAGTTCTTC. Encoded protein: CASSYPFSRPNEQFF.

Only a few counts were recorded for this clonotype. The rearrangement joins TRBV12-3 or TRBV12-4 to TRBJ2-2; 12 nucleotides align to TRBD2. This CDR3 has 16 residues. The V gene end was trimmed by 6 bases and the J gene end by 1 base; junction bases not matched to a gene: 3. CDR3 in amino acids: CASRRTSGMNTGELFF. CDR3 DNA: TGTGCCAGCAGGAGGACTAGCGGGATGAACACCGGGGAGCTGTTTTTT.

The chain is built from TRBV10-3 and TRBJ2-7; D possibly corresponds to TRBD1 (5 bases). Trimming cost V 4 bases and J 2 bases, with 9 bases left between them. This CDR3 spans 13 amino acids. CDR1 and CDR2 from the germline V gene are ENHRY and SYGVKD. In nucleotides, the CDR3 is TGTGCCATCAGTGTGGAAGGGGCCTACGAGCAGTACTTC. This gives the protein CAISVEGAYEQYF.